A selection of T cell receptor beta chains follows, all from one sample in a study of Tregs in tolerant kidney transplant recipients. The data were produced by immunoSEQ multiplex PCR, yet TCRdb's version contains in-frame clones alone and is incomplete. This table holds under 80,000 clones, approximately 83% found once. The source material was Tregs from blood, sampled before the transplant. The receptors were sampled from a human donor who received a combined kidney and bone marrow transplant. Both conserved end residues are part of each CDR3. The D gene is left open where the match is weak. The size entry is marked missing in some rows and otherwise reads once, few, many or a size class.

CDR3 protein,CDR3 DNA,J gene,V gene,clone size,D gene
CASSLNNQPQHF,TGTGCCAGCAGTTTAAACAATCAGCCCCAGCATTTT,TRBJ1-5,TRBV28,once,-
CASSQVGTDYGYTF,TGCGCCAGCAGCCAAGTGGGGACAGACTATGGCTACACCTTC,TRBJ1-2,TRBV4-1,-,TRBD1
CASRGGGDTQYF,TGTGCCAGCAGGGGAGGTGGGGATACGCAGTATTTT,TRBJ2-3,TRBV6-4,-,-
CAIKDRGNTGELFF,TGTGCCATCAAGGACAGGGGGAACACCGGGGAGCTGTTTTTT,TRBJ2-2,TRBV7-2,-,TRBD1
CASSPLGTVRRTNTEAFF,TGTGCCAGCTCACCTTTAGGGACAGTAAGGCGAACGAACACTGAAGCTTTCTTT,TRBJ1-1,TRBV18,-,TRBD1
CASSPGGSSYGYTF,TGTGCCAGCAGCCCCGGGGGCAGTAGCTATGGCTACACCTTC,TRBJ1-2,TRBV7-2,-,-
CASSRPGPYEQYF,TGTGCCAGCAGCCGTCCCGGGCCCTACGAGCAGTACTTC,TRBJ2-7,TRBV5-6,-,-
CASKGGYLTDTQYF,TGTGCCAGCAAGGGCGGGTATCTCACAGATACGCAGTATTTT,TRBJ2-3,TRBV6-5,-,-
CASTLDLAGGLEQFF,TGTGCCAGCACCTTAGATCTAGCGGGAGGGCTCGAGCAGTTCTTC,TRBJ2-1,TRBV7-8,-,TRBD2
CASSARTGFLSMNTEAFF,TGTGCCAGCAGCGCCAGAACAGGCTTCCTCTCCATGAACACTGAAGCTTTCTTT,TRBJ1-1,TRBV2,-,-
CASSEYGRSGDGYTF,TGTGCCAGCAGTGAATACGGGAGGTCTGGGGATGGCTACACCTTC,TRBJ1-2,TRBV25-1,once,-
CASSYVSGEKLFF,TGTGCCAGCAGTTACGTCTCCGGTGAAAAACTGTTTTTT,TRBJ1-4,TRBV6-5,-,-
CASSDPRNQTINEQFF,TGTGCCAGCAGTGACCCGAGGAACCAGACGATCAATGAGCAGTTCTTC,TRBJ2-1,TRBV6-4,-,-
CASSQDAGGDGYTF,TGTGCCAGCAGCCAAGACGCAGGGGGCGATGGCTACACCTTC,TRBJ1-2,TRBV4-2,-,TRBD1
CASSTHSTGLAFYEQYF,TGCGCCAGCAGTACCCATTCAACGGGACTAGCGTTTTACGAGCAGTACTTC,TRBJ2-7,TRBV10-2,-,TRBD2
CASALNTEAFF,TGTGCTAGTGCCCTGAACACTGAAGCTTTCTTT,TRBJ1-1,TRBV12-5,-,-
CASSSWDEQYF,TGTGCCAGCAGTTCCTGGGACGAGCAGTACTTC,TRBJ2-7,TRBV6-1,-,-
CASSWGGVNNSPLHF,TGTGCCAGCAGTTGGGGGGGGGTCAATAATTCACCCCTCCACTTT,TRBJ1-6,TRBV27,few,-
CASSLGYGVKQFF,TGTGCCAGCAGCTTAGGGTACGGGGTGAAGCAGTTCTTC,TRBJ2-1,TRBV11-2,few,-
CAISDWTGMNYGYTF,TGTGCCATCAGTGACTGGACAGGGATGAACTATGGCTACACCTTC,TRBJ1-2,TRBV10-3,-,TRBD1
CASSYRGDRLYGYTF,TGTGCCAGCAGTTATCGAGGGGACAGGCTCTATGGCTACACCTTC,TRBJ1-2,TRBV6-5,-,TRBD1
CASSQFRDSSYEQYF,TGTGCCAGCAGCCAATTCCGGGACAGCTCCTACGAGCAGTACTTC,TRBJ2-7,TRBV4-2,-,TRBD1
CASSSGTSETLDTQYF,TGCGCCAGCAGCTCCGGGACTAGCGAAACACTCGATACGCAGTATTTT,TRBJ2-3,TRBV5-1,-,TRBD2
CASSLGVYDTQYF,TGTGCCAGCAGCTTAGGGGTATACGATACGCAGTATTTT,TRBJ2-3,TRBV7-2,once,-
CASSLSGKDGYTF,TGTGCCAGCAGTTTATCGGGAAAGGATGGCTACACCTTC,TRBJ1-2,TRBV27,-,-
CASSYSGSVSGNTIYF,TGTGCCAGCAGTTACTCAGGGAGCGTCTCTGGAAACACCATATATTTT,TRBJ1-3,TRBV6-5,-,-
CSASPEDTQYF,TGCAGTGCGTCCCCAGAGGATACGCAGTATTTT,TRBJ2-3,TRBV20-1,-,-
CASSAGAGDTQYF,TGTGCCAGTTCTGCAGGGGCTGGAGATACGCAGTATTTT,TRBJ2-3,TRBV7-2,-,-
CASSPRGEAEQYF,TGTGCCAGCAGCCCTCGGGGTGAAGCCGAGCAGTACTTC,TRBJ2-7,TRBV6-5,-,-
CASKRSASGDTDTQYF,TGTGCCAGCAAAAGGTCGGCGAGCGGAGACACAGATACGCAGTATTTT,TRBJ2-3,TRBV11-2,-,-
CASRGGLAAYNEQFF,TGTGCCAGCAGGGGCGGACTAGCGGCCTACAATGAGCAGTTCTTC,TRBJ2-1,TRBV6-1,-,TRBD2
CASSSYREAGELFF,TGTGCCAGCAGCTCATACAGGGAGGCCGGGGAGCTGTTTTTT,TRBJ2-2,TRBV7-9,-,-
CASRVRTVGNQPQHF,TGTGCCAGCCGGGTGAGGACGGTGGGGAATCAGCCCCAGCATTTT,TRBJ1-5,TRBV28,-,-
CASSLGGLNSPLHF,TGTGCCAGCAGCTTGGGGGGGTTGAATTCACCCCTCCACTTT,TRBJ1-6,TRBV13,-,-
CASSAGQSYGYTF,TGCGCCAGCAGCGCGGGACAGTCCTATGGCTACACCTTC,TRBJ1-2,TRBV5-1,-,TRBD1
CASSFMRQGAEAFF,TGTGCCAGCAGCTTTATGAGGCAGGGGGCTGAAGCTTTCTTT,TRBJ1-1,TRBV5-8,-,TRBD1
CASSQSDREQYF,TGTGCCAGCAGCCAATCCGACAGAGAGCAGTACTTC,TRBJ2-7,TRBV7-8,-,-